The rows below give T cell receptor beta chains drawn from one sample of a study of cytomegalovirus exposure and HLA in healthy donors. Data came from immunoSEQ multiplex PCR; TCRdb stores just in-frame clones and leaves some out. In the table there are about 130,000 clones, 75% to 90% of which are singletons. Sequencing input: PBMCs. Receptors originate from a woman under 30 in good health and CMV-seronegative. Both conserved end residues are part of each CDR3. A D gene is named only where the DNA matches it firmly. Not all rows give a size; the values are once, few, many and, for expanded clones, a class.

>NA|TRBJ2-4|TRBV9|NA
CASSVHPQDKNIQYF
TGTGCCAGCAGCGTGCACCCCCAGGACAAAAACATTCAGTACTTC
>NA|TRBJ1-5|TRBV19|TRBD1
CASSNSDRGSWQPQHF
TGTGCCAGTAGTAACTCCGACAGGGGAAGCTGGCAGCCCCAGCATTTT
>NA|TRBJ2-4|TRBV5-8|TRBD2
CASSSRASGPKNIQYF
TGTGCCAGCAGCTCACGGGCTAGCGGACCTAAAAACATTCAGTACTTC
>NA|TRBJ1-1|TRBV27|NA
CASSLKDSWNTEAFF
TGTGCCAGCAGTCTCAAGGACAGCTGGAACACTGAAGCTTTCTTT
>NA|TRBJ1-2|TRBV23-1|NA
CASSPGLHNYGYTF
TGCGCCAGCAGTCCGGGACTTCATAACTATGGCTACACCTTC
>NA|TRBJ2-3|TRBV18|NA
CASSPRSVPDTQYF
TGTGCCAGCTCGCCCCGCTCAGTCCCAGATACGCAGTATTTT
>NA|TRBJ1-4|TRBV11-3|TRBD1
CASITQSRDRGREKLFF
TGTGCCAGCATCACTCAATCCCGGGACAGGGGGCGAGAAAAACTGTTTTTT
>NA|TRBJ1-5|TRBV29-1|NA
CSVESGFGQPQHF
TGCAGCGTTGAATCAGGGTTCGGTCAGCCCCAGCATTTT
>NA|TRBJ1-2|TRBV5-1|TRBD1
CASSLYGTGLGYGYTF
TGCGCCAGCAGCTTGTACGGGACAGGGCTTGGCTATGGCTACACCTTC
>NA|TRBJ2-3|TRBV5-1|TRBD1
CASSPGDRGNTDTQYF
TGCGCCAGCAGCCCCGGGGACAGGGGGAACACAGATACGCAGTATTTT
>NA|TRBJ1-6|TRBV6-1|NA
CASSLGREGSSPLHF
TGTGCCAGCAGTCTAGGACGGGAAGGGTCTTCACCCCTCCACTTT
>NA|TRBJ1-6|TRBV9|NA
CASSGRYSLNSPLHF
TGTGCCAGCAGCGGGCGTTACAGTCTAAATTCACCCCTCCACTTT
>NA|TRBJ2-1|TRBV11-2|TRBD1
CASRDRGWYNEQFF
TGTGCCAGCAGAGACAGGGGTTGGTACAATGAGCAGTTCTTC
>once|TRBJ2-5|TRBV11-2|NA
CASSITGKETQYF
TGTGCCAGCAGCATTACAGGGAAAGAGACCCAGTACTTC
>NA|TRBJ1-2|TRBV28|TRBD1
CASSAGQGTFNYGYTF
TGTGCCAGCAGCGCGGGACAGGGGACCTTTAACTATGGCTACACCTTC
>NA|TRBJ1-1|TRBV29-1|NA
CSVPDREFNEAFF
TGCAGCGTTCCCGATAGAGAGTTTAATGAAGCTTTCTTT
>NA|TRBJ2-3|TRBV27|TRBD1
CASSYGTGNAQYF
TGTGCCAGCAGTTATGGGACAGGTAATGCGCAGTATTTT
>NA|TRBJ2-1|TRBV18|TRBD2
CASSPYFTSGGYNEQFF
TGTGCCAGCTCACCGTACTTTACTAGCGGGGGCTACAATGAGCAGTTCTTC
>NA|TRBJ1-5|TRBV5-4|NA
CASSFGGRNDNQPQHF
TGTGCCAGCAGCTTCGGGGGGAGGAATGACAATCAGCCCCAGCATTTT
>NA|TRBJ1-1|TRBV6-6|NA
CASSYTAGYTEAFF
TGTGCCAGCAGTTACACGGCAGGGTACACTGAAGCTTTCTTT
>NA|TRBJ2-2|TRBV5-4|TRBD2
CASSNTTGTIYTGELFF
TGTGCCAGCAGCAATACTACCGGGACTATCTACACCGGGGAGCTGTTTTTT
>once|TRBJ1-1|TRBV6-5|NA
CASSYMDMMNTEAFF
TGTGCCAGCAGTTACATGGACATGATGAACACTGAAGCTTTCTTT
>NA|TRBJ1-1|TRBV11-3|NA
CASSLEFAGTEAFF
TGTGCCAGCAGCTTAGAATTTGCGGGCACTGAAGCTTTCTTT
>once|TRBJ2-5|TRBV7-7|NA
CASSLGASLETQYF
TGTGCCAGCAGCCTAGGGGCGTCCCTGGAGACCCAGTACTTC
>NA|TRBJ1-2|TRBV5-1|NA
CASSLPGDGYTF
TGCGCCAGCAGCTTACCAGGGGATGGCTACACCTTC
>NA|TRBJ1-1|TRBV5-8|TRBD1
CASSSYYRGWTEAFF
TGTGCCAGCAGCTCCTACTACAGGGGTTGGACTGAAGCTTTCTTT
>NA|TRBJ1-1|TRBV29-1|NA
CSVEEWSSGTEAFF
TGCAGCGTTGAAGAATGGAGCAGTGGCACTGAAGCTTTCTTT
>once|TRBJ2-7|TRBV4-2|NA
CASSPQKTPTYEQYF
TGTGCCAGCAGCCCACAAAAGACACCGACCTACGAGCAGTACTTC
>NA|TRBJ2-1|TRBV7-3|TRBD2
CASSWTSGGHYNEQFF
TGTGCCAGCAGCTGGACTAGCGGGGGTCATTACAATGAGCAGTTCTTC